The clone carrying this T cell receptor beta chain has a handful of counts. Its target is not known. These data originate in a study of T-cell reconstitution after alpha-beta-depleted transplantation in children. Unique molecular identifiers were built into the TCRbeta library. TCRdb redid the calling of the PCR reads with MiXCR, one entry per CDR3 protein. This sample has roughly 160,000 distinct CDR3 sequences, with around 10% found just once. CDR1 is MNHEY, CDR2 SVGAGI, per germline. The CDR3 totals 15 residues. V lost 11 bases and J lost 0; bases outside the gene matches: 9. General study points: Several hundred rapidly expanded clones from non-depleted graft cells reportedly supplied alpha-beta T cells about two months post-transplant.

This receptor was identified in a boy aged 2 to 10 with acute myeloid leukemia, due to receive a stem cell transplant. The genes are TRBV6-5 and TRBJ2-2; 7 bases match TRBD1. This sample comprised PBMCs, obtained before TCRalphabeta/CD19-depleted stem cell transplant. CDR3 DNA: TGTGCCTCAAGGACGGGACAGACGAACACCGGGGAGCTGTTTTTT. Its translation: CASRTGQTNTGELFF.